This T cell receptor (beta chain) was retrieved from a study of T cells after yellow fever vaccination. The study made its TCR cDNA through 5'RACE template switching. That step introduced a universal primer site along with UMIs. TCRdb itself ran the 5' RACE reads through MiXCR, one entry per CDR3 protein. The data show 500,000 to 550,000 distinct CDR3 sequences, just over 20% seen once. V dropped 1 base and J dropped 0 bases, with 7 bases sitting between them. The CDR3 loop spans 15 amino acids. Germline values: CDR1 KGHSH, CDR2 LQKENI. As regards this clonotype: Its antigen is still unknown.

Regarding the study as a whole: A large majority of primary-vaccination clones showed up again after the booster (about 96% CD4, 88% CD8).

The sequences come from PBMCs, collected approximately 22 days after the first yellow fever vaccination. This rearrangement joins TRBV18 to TRBJ1-5; D is unclear. The sequence derives from a man between 18 and 29 years old who received the YFV17D yellow fever vaccine. CDR3 residues: CASSPRQNSNQPQHF. CDR3 DNA: TGTGCCAGCTCACCACGGCAGAATAGCAATCAGCCCCAGCATTTT.